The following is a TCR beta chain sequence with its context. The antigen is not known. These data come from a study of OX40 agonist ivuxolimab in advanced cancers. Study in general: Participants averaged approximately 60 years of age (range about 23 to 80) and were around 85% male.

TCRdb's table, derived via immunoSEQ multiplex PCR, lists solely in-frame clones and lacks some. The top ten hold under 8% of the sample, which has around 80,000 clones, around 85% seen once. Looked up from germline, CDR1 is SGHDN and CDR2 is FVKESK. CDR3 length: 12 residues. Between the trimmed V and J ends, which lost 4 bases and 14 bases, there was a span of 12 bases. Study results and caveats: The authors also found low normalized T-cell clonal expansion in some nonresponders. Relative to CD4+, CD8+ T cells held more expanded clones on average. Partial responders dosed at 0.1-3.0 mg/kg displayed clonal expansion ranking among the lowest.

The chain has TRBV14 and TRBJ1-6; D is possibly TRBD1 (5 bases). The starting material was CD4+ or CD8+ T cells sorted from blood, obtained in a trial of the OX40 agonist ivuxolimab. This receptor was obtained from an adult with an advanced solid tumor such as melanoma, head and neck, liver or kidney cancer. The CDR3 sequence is CASSPQGMALHF. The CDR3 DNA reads TGTGCCAGCAGCCCCCAGGGCATGGCCCTCCACTTT.